This T cell receptor beta chain comes out of a study of blood T cell repertoires in COVID-19. Study-level information: COVID-19 samples collected from the United States, Italy and Spain covered acute and convalescent phases.

Methods used by the authors: Quantification of nucleated cells was approximated via reference gene primer amplification. The data were produced by immunoSEQ multiplex PCR, yet TCRdb's version contains in-frame clones alone and is incomplete. V, J and clone size are those of that table, while D and trimming were read from the DNA. The sample holds about 170,000 clones, roughly 83% seen once. Turning to this clone: Other DNA variants within this sample encode the same CDR3.

The V end was cut by 3 bases, the J end by 1 base, with 10 bases between. Germline CDR1 reads LNHDA; CDR2 reads SQIVND (reference sequence). The CDR3 contains 15 residues. Source material: peripheral blood. The source of this sequence is an older woman with acute or convalescent COVID-19. The gene calls are TRBV19 and TRBJ1-5; no clear D. The CDR3 sequence is CASSIEGYSNQPQHF. The CDR3 region has the DNA TGTGCCAGTAGTATCGAGGGTTACAGCAATCAGCCCCAGCATTTT.